This T cell receptor (beta chain) was sequenced in a study of early T cells in non-severe SARS-CoV-2 infection. TCRdb passed the 5' RACE reads through MiXCR, listing each CDR3 protein once. This sample has roughly 18,000 distinct CDR3 sequences; roughly 6% occur once, and the top ten carry roughly 6.1%. The junction had 2 bases not matched to a gene; V was cut back by 2 bases and J by 4 bases. Germline values: CDR1 KGHSH, CDR2 LQKENI. This CDR3 comprises 15 residues. This clonotype was counted many times. This sequence joins TRBV18 and TRBJ2-1; 10 bases match TRBD2. Sequencing was done on a sample of whole blood. The origin of this receptor is an adult who was a healthcare worker with PCR-confirmed SARS-CoV-2 infection or an uninfected control (not recorded which). CDR3 sequence: CASSPGTSVYNEQFF. The CDR3 DNA reads TGTGCCAGCTCACCAGGGACTAGCGTTTACAATGAGCAGTTCTTC.